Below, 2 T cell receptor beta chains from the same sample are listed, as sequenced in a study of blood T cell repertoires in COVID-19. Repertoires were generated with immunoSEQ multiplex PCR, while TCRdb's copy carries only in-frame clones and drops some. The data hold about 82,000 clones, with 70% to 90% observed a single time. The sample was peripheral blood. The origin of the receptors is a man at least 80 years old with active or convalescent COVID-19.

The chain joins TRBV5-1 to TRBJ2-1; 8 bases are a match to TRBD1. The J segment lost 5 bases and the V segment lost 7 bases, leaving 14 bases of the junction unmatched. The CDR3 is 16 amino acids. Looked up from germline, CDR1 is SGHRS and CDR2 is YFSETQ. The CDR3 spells CASGNRPGQENNEQFF. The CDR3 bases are TGCGCCAGCGGAAACAGACCGGGACAGGAAAACAATGAGCAGTTCTTC.

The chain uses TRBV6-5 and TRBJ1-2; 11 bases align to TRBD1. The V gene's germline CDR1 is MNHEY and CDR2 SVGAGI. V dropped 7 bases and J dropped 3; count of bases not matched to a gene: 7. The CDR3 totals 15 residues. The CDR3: CASKEGTGGYYGYTF. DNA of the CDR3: TGTGCCAGCAAAGAAGGGACAGGGGGATACTATGGCTACACCTTC.